This TCR beta chain was sequenced for a study of spatial heterogeneity in lung cancer. This clonotype rates as medium-sized. Its specificity is unknown. TCRdb passed the 5' RACE reads through MiXCR, listing each CDR3 protein once. The table has 3,700 or so distinct CDR3 sequences, about 8.8% seen once. Overall study results and limits: Ubiquitous and regional nonsynonymous mutations were tracked by counts of ubiquitous and regional expanded TCRs, respectively. The study found that expanded intratumoral alpha and beta TCR counts tracked tumor mutation counts.

Germline-derived CDR1 and CDR2 are SQVTM and ANQGSEA. This CDR3 is built from 16 residues. V was cut by 2 bases and J by 0 bases, with 16 bases left in between. Time point specified: sample taken at primary tumor resection. Unsorted samples of tumor, nontumor lung or frozen PBMC had their whole RNA sequenced. Sample: lung tumor tissue, taken at surgery. The gene calls are TRBV29-1 and TRBJ1-1; no reliable D call. The TCR sequence derives from a male donor with early-stage non-small cell lung cancer. For the CDR3, the DNA is TGCAGCGTTGAAACGCCGGAGGAGGAGGTGAACACTGAAGCTTTCTTT. It specifies CSVETPEEEVNTEAFF. The full variable domain, its missing parts supplied by reference TRBV29-1 and TRBJ1-1, is SAVISQKPSRDICQRGTSLTIQCQVDSQVTMMFWYRQQPGQSLTLIATANQGSEATYESGFVIDKFPISRPNLTFSTLTVSNMSPEDSSIYLCSVETPEEEVNTEAFFGQGTRLTVV.